The sequence of this T cell receptor (beta chain) was determined in a study of T-cell memory formation after mild COVID-19. Across the whole study: In these data, TCR clusters were largely donor specific.

CDR1 and CDR2 (germline): SQVTM, ANQGSEA. This CDR3 has 13 residues. V lost 5 bases and J lost 4; bases outside the gene matches: 3. Regarding this clonotype: Its antigen is undetermined.

5'RACE, which relied on constant-segment primers, yielded TCR alpha and TCR beta cDNA libraries carrying sample barcodes and UMIs. TCRdb independently ran MiXCR on the 5' RACE reads; one entry per CDR3 protein. The sample yields some 350,000 distinct CDR3 sequences, 15% seen once. General study findings and limits: Those CD4+ clones that contracted were mainly in CM and EM (CD8+ ones in EMRA).

Sample: PBMCs or a T cell subset sorted from them (not recorded which). This TCR derives from a man between 18 and 29 years old who had mild COVID-19 (a few samples of this study predate the infection). Cell type and time point are not known. The chain links TRBV29-1 to TRBJ2-4; 9 nucleotides align to TRBD1. The DNA for the CDR3 is TGCAGCGTTTCCGGGACAGGGAAAAACATTCAGTACTTC. Its translation: CSVSGTGKNIQYF.